The 2 T cell receptor beta chains reported below all come from one sample, sequenced in a study of Graves' ophthalmopathy and Graves' hyperthyroidism (dated by TCRdb to the late 2010s). Sequencing instrument: Illumina HiSeq 2000. For repertoire sequencing, the TCR beta CDR3 regions were amplified from RNA transcripts. The first round was an RT-PCR using HTBI primers with the Qiagen OneStep RT-PCR kit, and this first round was followed by a second-round multiplex PCR, then size selection and purification. TCRdb ran its own pipeline on the public reads, namely fastp trimming at Q25 and MiXCR clone calling, and kept in-frame beta chains. Each CDR3 protein appears once, grouped with its most common genes and DNA. The sample table holds hundreds of thousands of distinct CDR3 sequences, of which approximately 40% were seen once. 44% of the sample is in the top ten clones. Material: peripheral blood. The receptors derive from an adult man with Graves' ophthalmopathy.

This clonotype has just a few counts. One junction end does not reproduce the germline sequence, and a read error may be involved. This chain connects TRBV6-5 to TRBJ2-7; tentative D call: TRBD2 (5 bases). The CDR3 runs 15 residues. CDR1 is MNHEY and CDR2 is SVGAGI in the germline V gene. CDR3 residues: CASSDSGGSTYEQYF. DNA of the CDR3: TGTGCCAGCAGTGACTCTGGAGGTAGTACCTACGAGCAGTACTTC.

V usage is TRBV27 and J usage is TRBJ1-2; TRBD1 is a possible D gene (6 bases). The CDR3 loop spans 13 amino acids. Germline assignment: CDR1 MNHEY and CDR2 SMNVEV (reference sequence). V dropped 5 bases and J dropped 6 bases, with 13 bases sitting between them. CDR3 in DNA: TGTGCCAGCAGTCCACAGGGTATCCATGGCTACACCTTC. Protein sequence: CASSPQGIHGYTF.